These T cell receptor beta chains were read from a single sample in a study of T cells in Graves' hyperthyroidism and ophthalmopathy. TCRdb reprocessed the multiplex PCR reads via MiXCR and lists one record per CDR3 protein. In the table there are about 570,000 distinct CDR3 sequences, around 45% of which are singletons. Sequences were obtained from peripheral blood or thyroid tissue (not recorded which). The receptor source for this set is an adult woman with Graves' disease, either hyperthyroidism or ophthalmopathy (not recorded which). CDR3s include the opening cysteine and the closing phenylalanine or tryptophan. A D gene is named only where the DNA matches it firmly. Only part of the rows carry a size: once, few, many, or a class if the clone is expanded.

J gene: TRBJ1-1; clone size: .; V gene: TRBV25-1; D gene: .; CDR3 DNA: TGTGCCAGCAGTCAACCCGCTGGGGTTGCCACTGAAGCTTTCTTT; CDR3 protein: CASSQPAGVATEAFF
J gene: TRBJ2-6; clone size: .; V gene: TRBV6-1; D gene: .; CDR3 DNA: TGTGCCGCCAGTAAGGCCGGGACGTCGGACCCTCTGGGTTTC; CDR3 protein: CAASKAGTSDPLGF
J gene: TRBJ2-6; clone size: once; V gene: TRBV20-1; D gene: .; CDR3 DNA: TGCAGTGCTAGTTACGGGGCGGTGTCTGGGGCCAACGTCCTGACTTTC; CDR3 protein: CSASYGAVSGANVLTF
J gene: TRBJ2-7; clone size: many; V gene: TRBV15; D gene: TRBD1; CDR3 DNA: TGTGCCACCAGCAGAGGGACAGGGGATCCATACGAGCAGTACTTC; CDR3 protein: CATSRGTGDPYEQYF
J gene: TRBJ2-7; clone size: many; V gene: TRBV20-1; D gene: TRBD2; CDR3 DNA: TGCAGTGCTAGAGGACTAGCTCCCCACGAGCAGTACTTC; CDR3 protein: CSARGLAPHEQYF
J gene: TRBJ1-1; clone size: many; V gene: TRBV19; D gene: .; CDR3 DNA: TGTGCCAGTAGACCCCACCTCGACAGACTGAACACTGAAGCTTTCTTT; CDR3 protein: CASRPHLDRLNTEAFF
J gene: TRBJ1-2; clone size: many; V gene: TRBV2; D gene: .; CDR3 DNA: TGTGCCAGCAGTGAAGCGCGGGACTATGGCTACACCTTC; CDR3 protein: CASSEARDYGYTF
J gene: TRBJ1-2; clone size: .; V gene: TRBV6-1; D gene: TRBD1; CDR3 DNA: TGTGCCAGCAGTGAAGTTACAGGGGGTGATGGCTACACCTTC; CDR3 protein: CASSEVTGGDGYTF
J gene: TRBJ2-5; clone size: .; V gene: TRBV27; D gene: .; CDR3 DNA: TGTGCCAGCAGTTTATCGGGGGGTCTGGGAGAGACCCAGTACTTC; CDR3 protein: CASSLSGGLGETQYF
J gene: TRBJ1-5; clone size: many; V gene: TRBV14; D gene: .; CDR3 DNA: TGTGCCAGCAGCTCTAGCCTCAATCAGCCCCAGCATTTT; CDR3 protein: CASSSSLNQPQHF
J gene: TRBJ1-1; clone size: .; V gene: TRBV29-1; D gene: TRBD1; CDR3 DNA: TGCAGCGTTGGACAGGGGAGGGCTGAAGCTTTCTTT; CDR3 protein: CSVGQGRAEAFF
J gene: TRBJ2-2; clone size: many; V gene: TRBV2; D gene: .; CDR3 DNA: TGTGCCAGCAGCAAAGAAGGCACACTGGACGGGGAGCTGTTTTTT; CDR3 protein: CASSKEGTLDGELFF
J gene: TRBJ2-7; clone size: .; V gene: TRBV7-9; D gene: TRBD2; CDR3 DNA: TGTGCCAGCAGCTCCCCCGGGGTTAGCGGGAGGGCCACCTACGAGCAGTACTTC; CDR3 protein: CASSSPGVSGRATYEQYF